A selection of T cell receptor beta chains follows, all from one sample in a study of human T cells and chemical hapten exposure. TCRdb ran MiXCR on the 5' RACE reads and lists one entry per CDR3 protein. The sample shows 150,000 or so distinct CDR3 sequences, 4.1% of them seen only once. Source of these receptors: a female donor in good health. The CDR3 runs from the conserved cysteine through the conserved F or W. D genes are given only for firm matches. Clone size appears in some rows only: once, few, many, or a class for an expanded clone.

V gene	clone size	J gene	D gene	CDR3 protein	CDR3 DNA
TRBV7-9	many	TRBJ1-1	.	CASSPVQGGTEAFF	TGTGCCAGCAGCCCCGTGCAGGGAGGCACTGAAGCTTTCTTT
TRBV10-3	many	TRBJ2-3	.	CAISERDQGDTQYF	TGTGCCATCAGTGAGAGAGATCAGGGTGATACGCAGTATTTT
TRBV27	.	TRBJ2-5	TRBD2	CASSPLPSGLADQETQYF	TGTGCCAGCAGCCCTCTACCGTCGGGTCTAGCGGACCAAGAGACCCAGTACTTC
TRBV27	.	TRBJ1-1	.	CASSSTGGPYTEAFF	TGTGCCAGCAGTTCGACCGGCGGACCCTACACTGAAGCTTTCTTT
TRBV11-2	many	TRBJ2-5	TRBD2	CASSLAGTMEETQYF	TGTGCCAGCAGCTTAGCTGGGACTATGGAAGAGACCCAGTACTTC
TRBV23-1	few	TRBJ2-1	.	CASSRNRASYNEQFF	TGCGCCAGCAGCCGAAACAGGGCCTCCTACAATGAGCAGTTCTTC
TRBV12-3/TRBV12-4	.	TRBJ2-1	.	CASSLMVINNEQFF	TGTGCCAGCAGTTTAATGGTGATCAACAATGAGCAGTTCTTC
TRBV29-1	.	TRBJ2-7	TRBD1	CSVEHRGRQRPEQYF	TGCAGCGTTGAGCACAGGGGGCGTCAGCGGCCCGAGCAGTACTTC
TRBV28	many	TRBJ2-3	TRBD2	CASSRLGTSGGATDTQYF	TGTGCCAGCAGTCGACTCGGGACTAGCGGGGGGGCCACAGATACGCAGTATTTT
TRBV27	many	TRBJ1-2	TRBD1	CASSFTGGGNYGYTF	TGTGCCAGCAGTTTTACAGGGGGCGGTAACTATGGCTACACCTTC
TRBV7-9	many	TRBJ2-5	.	CASSLSGAGQETQYF	TGTGCCAGCAGCTTATCGGGTGCCGGCCAAGAGACCCAGTACTTC
TRBV6-2/TRBV6-3	many	TRBJ1-2	.	CASISDENYGYTF	TGTGCCAGCATTTCGGACGAGAACTATGGCTACACCTTC
TRBV20-1	many	TRBJ1-6	TRBD1	CSARGDRGSPLHF	TGCAGTGCTAGAGGGGACAGGGGTTCACCCCTCCACTTT
TRBV6-2/TRBV6-3	few	TRBJ2-3	TRBD2	CASSYQGGGSRDTQYF	TGTGCCAGCAGTTATCAAGGCGGGGGGAGTCGAGATACGCAGTATTTT
TRBV6-1	many	TRBJ1-5	.	CASSDGLNQPQHF	TGTGCCAGCAGTGACGGCTTGAATCAGCCCCAGCATTTT
TRBV6-5	many	TRBJ1-6	.	CASSPERNSYNSPLHF	TGTGCCAGCAGCCCCGAAAGGAACTCCTATAATTCACCCCTCCACTTT
TRBV29-1	few	TRBJ2-5	.	CSVDWDATQETQYF	TGCAGCGTTGACTGGGATGCCACACAAGAGACCCAGTACTTC
TRBV6-4	many	TRBJ2-1	TRBD1	CASSDRTGYGSYNEQFF	TGTGCCAGCAGTGACCGGACAGGGTATGGCTCCTACAATGAGCAGTTCTTC
TRBV29-1	many	TRBJ2-7	TRBD1	CSVDLGQGREQYF	TGCAGCGTTGATTTGGGACAGGGGAGAGAGCAGTACTTC
TRBV7-2	many	TRBJ1-1	TRBD1	CASSLASRGTEAFF	TGTGCCAGCAGCTTAGCGAGCAGGGGGACTGAAGCTTTCTTT
TRBV7-2	many	TRBJ2-2	TRBD2	CASSLSFGGRTGELFF	TGTGCCAGCAGCTTAAGTTTCGGGGGGAGGACCGGGGAGCTGTTTTTT
TRBV12-3/TRBV12-4	many	TRBJ1-4	TRBD1	CASSRGTAATNEKLFF	TGTGCCAGCAGCAGAGGGACAGCCGCAACTAATGAAAAACTGTTTTTT
TRBV10-3	many	TRBJ1-1	TRBD1	CAISGTGSNTEAFF	TGTGCCATCAGTGGGACAGGATCGAACACTGAAGCTTTCTTT
TRBV7-9	many	TRBJ1-4	TRBD1	CASSFYSGQGPRAANEKLFF	TGTGCCAGCAGCTTCTACTCCGGACAGGGGCCGAGGGCGGCTAATGAAAAACTGTTTTTT
TRBV9	many	TRBJ2-3	.	CASSVGGAGAHTQYF	TGTGCCAGCAGCGTAGGGGGGGCGGGGGCGCATACGCAGTATTTT
TRBV29-1	many	TRBJ1-1	TRBD1	CSVGTGGMEAFF	TGCAGCGTAGGGACAGGGGGGATGGAAGCTTTCTTT
TRBV20-1	many	TRBJ1-2	.	CSASDTINYGYTF	TGCAGTGCTAGTGATACCATCAATTATGGCTACACCTTC
TRBV5-4	many	TRBJ1-1	.	CASSLDGVTEAFF	TGTGCCAGCAGCTTGGACGGGGTTACTGAAGCTTTCTTT
TRBV5-4	many	TRBJ2-7	.	CASSLGRAGQYF	TGTGCCAGCAGCCTAGGACGGGCCGGGCAGTACTTC
TRBV10-3	.	TRBJ2-2	.	CANSELLEAGELFF	TGTGCCAACAGTGAATTACTGGAGGCCGGGGAGCTGTTTTTT
TRBV9	many	TRBJ1-3	.	CASSVGHRDSGNTIYF	TGTGCCAGCAGCGTAGGTCACAGGGACTCTGGAAACACCATATATTTT
TRBV10-3	few	TRBJ1-3	.	CAISGTEGRQHYSGNTIYF	TGTGCCATCAGTGGAACAGAAGGTCGCCAGCACTACTCTGGAAACACCATATATTTT
TRBV30	.	TRBJ1-2	.	CAWSEGNYGYTF	TGTGCCTGGAGTGAGGGAAACTATGGCTACACCTTC
TRBV4-1	many	TRBJ2-1	.	CASSQEPASLSYNEQFF	TGCGCCAGCAGCCAGGAACCCGCTAGTCTCTCCTACAATGAGCAGTTCTTC
TRBV14	many	TRBJ2-1	.	CASSQVTVGEQFF	TGTGCCAGCAGCCAAGTAACAGTGGGTGAGCAGTTCTTC
TRBV6-2/TRBV6-3	many	TRBJ2-1	.	CASSFFRGDNEQFF	TGTGCCAGCAGTTTTTTCAGGGGAGACAATGAGCAGTTCTTC
TRBV14	many	TRBJ1-1	.	CASSRQFDGEAFF	TGTGCCAGCAGCCGACAATTTGACGGGGAAGCTTTCTTT
TRBV6-5	.	TRBJ1-2	.	CASSFPLGTGYGYTF	TGTGCCAGCAGTTTTCCTCTGGGGACCGGCTATGGCTACACCTTC
TRBV6-5	many	TRBJ2-3	TRBD2	CASSPVEAGGVTDTQYF	TGTGCCAGCAGCCCCGTAGAGGCGGGGGGCGTCACAGATACGCAGTATTTT
TRBV6-6	many	TRBJ2-3	TRBD2	CASSYGTSGNSLFRDTQYF	TGTGCCAGCAGTTACGGGACTAGCGGGAATTCCCTTTTTAGAGATACGCAGTATTTT
TRBV28	many	TRBJ2-1	.	CASSLPSDGEQFF	TGTGCCAGCAGTTTACCTAGCGATGGTGAGCAGTTCTTC
TRBV12-3/TRBV12-4	many	TRBJ1-1	.	CASRPTGGVTEAFF	TGTGCCAGCAGACCGACAGGCGGGGTCACTGAAGCTTTCTTT
TRBV6-1	many	TRBJ1-3	.	CASSEAPPGSGNTIYF	TGTGCCAGCAGTGAAGCTCCCCCAGGTTCTGGAAACACCATATATTTT
TRBV10-3	.	TRBJ1-5	.	CAISENRALTDQPRHF	TGTGCCATCAGTGAGAACAGGGCCCTCACGGATCAGCCCCGGCATTTT
TRBV29-1	many	TRBJ1-5	.	CSVGQGRNQPQHF	TGCAGCGTTGGCCAGGGACGGAATCAGCCCCAGCATTTT
TRBV20-1	few	TRBJ2-4	TRBD2	CSARVGRGGAPAKNIQYF	TGCAGTGCTAGAGTTGGTCGGGGGGGCGCTCCCGCCAAAAACATTCAGTACTTC
TRBV4-2	many	TRBJ2-7	.	CASSHEGLEKPYEQYF	TGTGCCAGCAGCCACGAGGGCCTTGAGAAACCCTACGAGCAGTACTTC